This T cell receptor beta chain is drawn from a study of T cell responses to AZD1222 COVID-19 vaccine. Study findings and constraints: It was only a handful of AZD1222 recipients who were seropositive at baseline. Most donors were white British, females outnumbered males, and clonal diversity was possibly underestimated. Targets within unmutated variant regions were reportedly found for nearly half of spike-specific TCRs.

This clone was found once. Its target is not known. Both about-4-week and about-12-week second-dose recipients were combined. Germline V CDR1 and CDR2: LNHDA, SQIVND (reference sequence). The germline V and J ends were trimmed by 1 base and 4 bases, with 13 bases remaining between them. CDR3 length: 15 amino acids. TCRdb's copy holds only in-frame clones and misses some; the assay was immunoSEQ multiplex PCR. The sample lists 150,000 to 200,000 clones; approximately 90% were seen once. The V and J genes are TRBV19 and TRBJ1-2; maybe TRBD1 (6 bases). The sequence was obtained from an adult who received the AZD1222 COVID-19 vaccine. Sequencing used peripheral blood, obtained 28 days after the second AZD1222 dose. CDR3 DNA sequence: TGTGCCAGTAGTATAGCCCAGGGGACCCTCTATGGCTACACCTTC. Protein sequence: CASSIAQGTLYGYTF. Combining the CDR3 with reference TRBV19 and TRBJ1-2 gives the whole variable domain DGGITQSPKYLFRKEGQNVTLSCEQNLNHDAMYWYRQDPGQGLRLIYYSQIVNDFQKGDIAEGYSVSREKKESFPLTVTSAQKNPTAFYLCASSIAQGTLYGYTFGSGTRLTVV.